These 6 T cell receptor beta chains were sequenced from one sample in a study of shared clonotypes between healthy human individuals. Sequencing was performed with immunoSEQ multiplex PCR; in TCRdb, only in-frame clones are kept and a portion is missing. The repertoire holds 500,000 to 650,000 clones, with roughly 72% as singletons. Input material: PBMCs. The receptors derive from a woman aged 40 to 55 in good health. Some clones in this sample may be carry-over from other donors' samples.

The chain links TRBV29-1 to TRBJ1-2, with 8 bases that match TRBD1. Germline assignment: CDR1 SQVTM and CDR2 ANQGSEA. V shed 5 bases and J 4 bases; nucleotides not matched to a gene: 9. CDR3 length: 14 residues. The CDR3 protein is CSVSGQGSRYGYTF. The CDR3 bases are TGCAGCGTTTCCGGACAGGGTAGTCGCTATGGCTACACCTTC.

This clone was detected once. V is TRBV4-1 and J is TRBJ1-2; 7 bases agree with TRBD1. Per germline, CDR1 MGHRA and CDR2 YSYEKL. J lost 6 bases, V lost 5 bases, and 3 bases had no gene match. CDR3 length: 12 residues. This chain's CDR3 is CASSFTGDGYTF. Written as DNA, the CDR3 is TGCGCCAGCAGCTTTACAGGGGATGGCTACACCTTC.

About this clone: The sample holds other DNA sequences that translate to the same CDR3. V is TRBV30 and J is TRBJ2-3; TRBD1 aligns across 10 bases. V lost 2 bases, J lost 4 bases, and 6 bases stayed unmatched. The CDR3 spans 15 residues. Germline V gene sequence: CDR1 GTSNPN, CDR2 SVGIG (reference sequence). The CDR3 protein is CAWSSGQGGADTQYF. CDR3 sequence (DNA): TGTGCCTGGAGTTCTGGACAGGGGGGGGCAGATACGCAGTATTTT.

The chain has TRBV6-1 and TRBJ2-7; 11 bases map to TRBD1. CDR1 MNHNS and CDR2 SASEGT come from the germline V gene. This CDR3 has 13 amino acids. Losses at the gene ends were 7 bases for V and 4 bases for J; bases not matched to a gene: 3. The CDR3: CASTWDRGYEQYF. The CDR3, as DNA: TGTGCCAGCACCTGGGACAGGGGGTACGAGCAGTACTTC.

The chain employs TRBV10-3 and TRBJ2-1; TRBD2 matches at 9 bases. Germline CDR1 and CDR2: ENHRY and SYGVKD. This CDR3 is 18 amino acids long. Trimming cost V 7 bases and J 0 bases; bases outside gene matches: 13. The CDR3 sequence: CAITAQLAGLDSYNEQFF. The DNA of the CDR3 is TGTGCCATCACTGCCCAACTAGCGGGTCTAGACTCCTACAATGAGCAGTTCTTC.

In the case of this clone: A far bigger clonotype differs at one base, so this is likely a read error. The chain carries TRBV18 and TRBJ2-5; a possible D gene is TRBD1 (5 bases). Germline-derived CDR1 and CDR2 are KGHSH and LQKENI. The CDR3 is 13 residues long. The CDR3 DNA reads as TGTGCCAGCTCATCAAGACAGCAAGAGGCCCAGTACTTC. Protein: CASSSRQQEAQYF.